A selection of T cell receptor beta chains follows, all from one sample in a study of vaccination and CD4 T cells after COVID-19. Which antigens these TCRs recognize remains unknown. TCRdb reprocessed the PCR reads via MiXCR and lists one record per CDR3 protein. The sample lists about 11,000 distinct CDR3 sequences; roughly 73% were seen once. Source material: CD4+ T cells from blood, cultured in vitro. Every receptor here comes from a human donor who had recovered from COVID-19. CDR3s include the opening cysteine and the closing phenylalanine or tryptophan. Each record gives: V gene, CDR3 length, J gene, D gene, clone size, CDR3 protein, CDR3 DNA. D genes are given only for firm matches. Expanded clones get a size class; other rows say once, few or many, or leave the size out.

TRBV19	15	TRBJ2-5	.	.	CASSILRRGEETQYF	TGTGCCAGTAGTATCCTCCGGAGGGGCGAAGAGACCCAGTACTTC
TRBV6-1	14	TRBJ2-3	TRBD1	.	CASGRDRGTDTQYF	TGTGCCAGCGGCAGGGACAGGGGGACAGATACGCAGTATTTT
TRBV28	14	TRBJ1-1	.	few	CASFAGTRNTEAFF	TGTGCCAGTTTCGCCGGGACAAGGAACACTGAAGCTTTCTTT
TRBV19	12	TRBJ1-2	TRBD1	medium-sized	CASTTGGDGYTF	TGTGCCAGTACCACAGGGGGCGACGGCTACACCTTC
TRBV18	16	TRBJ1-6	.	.	CASSFQGGSYNSPLHF	TGTGCCAGCTCATTTCAGGGTGGCTCCTATAATTCACCCCTCCACTTT
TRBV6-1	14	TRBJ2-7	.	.	CASNSSPSSYEQYF	TGTGCCAGCAATAGTTCCCCTTCTTCCTACGAGCAGTACTTC
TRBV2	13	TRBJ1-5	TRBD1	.	CASRPTGGQPQHF	TGTGCCAGCAGGCCTACAGGGGGTCAGCCCCAGCATTTT
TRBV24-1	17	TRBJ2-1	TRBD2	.	CATSDRARTSGREEQFF	TGTGCCACCAGTGATCGGGCCCGGACTAGCGGTAGGGAAGAGCAGTTCTTC
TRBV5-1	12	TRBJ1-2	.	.	CASSFENYGYTF	TGCGCCAGCAGCTTTGAGAACTATGGCTACACCTTC
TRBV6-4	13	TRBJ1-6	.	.	CASSVQDGSPLHF	TGTGCCAGCAGTGTCCAGGACGGTTCACCCCTCCACTTT
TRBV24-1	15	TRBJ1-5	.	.	CATSDSRTGMGPQHF	TGTGCCACCAGTGATTCAAGAACAGGGATGGGACCCCAGCATTTT
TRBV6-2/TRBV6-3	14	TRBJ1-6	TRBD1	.	CASSYLQGTSPLHF	TGTGCCAGCAGTTACCTACAGGGGACGTCACCCCTCCACTTT
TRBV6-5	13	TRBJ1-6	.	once	CASSYSGDSPLHF	TGTGCCAGCAGTTACTCTGGTGATTCACCCCTCCACTTT
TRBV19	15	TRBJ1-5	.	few	CASRAWQGKAQPQHF	TGTGCCAGTAGGGCTTGGCAAGGGAAGGCTCAGCCCCAGCATTTT
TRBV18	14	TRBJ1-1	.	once	CASSRLGQNTEAFF	TGTGCCAGCTCACGTCTGGGTCAAAACACTGAAGCTTTCTTT
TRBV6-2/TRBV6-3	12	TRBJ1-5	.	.	CASSTVGAPQHF	TGTGCCAGCAGTACGGTGGGAGCGCCCCAGCATTTT
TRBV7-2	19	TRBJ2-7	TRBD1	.	CASSRIQIRTGTHGYEQYF	TGTGCCAGCAGCCGAATCCAAATTCGGACAGGGACACACGGCTACGAGCAGTACTTC
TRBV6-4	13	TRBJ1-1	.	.	CASSDLVGSEAFF	TGTGCCAGCAGTGACCTGGTCGGCAGTGAAGCTTTCTTT
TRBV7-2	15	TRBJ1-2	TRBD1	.	CASSYRRQGASGYTF	TGTGCCAGCAGTTACAGGCGACAGGGGGCTTCCGGCTACACCTTC
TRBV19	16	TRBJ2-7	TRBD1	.	CASSIRDRTGSYEQYF	TGTGCCAGTAGTATCCGCGACAGGACAGGATCCTACGAGCAGTACTTC
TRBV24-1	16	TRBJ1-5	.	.	CATSEGGGSSDQPQHF	TGTGCCACCAGTGAAGGTGGGGGTTCTAGCGATCAGCCCCAGCATTTT
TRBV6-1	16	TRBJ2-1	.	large	CASTPLGGGGTQEQFF	TGTGCCAGCACCCCCCTCGGAGGGGGCGGAACCCAAGAGCAGTTCTTC
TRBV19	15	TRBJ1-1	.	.	CASCGRPIMNTEAFF	TGTGCCAGTTGCGGCAGGCCAATCATGAACACTGAAGCTTTCTTT